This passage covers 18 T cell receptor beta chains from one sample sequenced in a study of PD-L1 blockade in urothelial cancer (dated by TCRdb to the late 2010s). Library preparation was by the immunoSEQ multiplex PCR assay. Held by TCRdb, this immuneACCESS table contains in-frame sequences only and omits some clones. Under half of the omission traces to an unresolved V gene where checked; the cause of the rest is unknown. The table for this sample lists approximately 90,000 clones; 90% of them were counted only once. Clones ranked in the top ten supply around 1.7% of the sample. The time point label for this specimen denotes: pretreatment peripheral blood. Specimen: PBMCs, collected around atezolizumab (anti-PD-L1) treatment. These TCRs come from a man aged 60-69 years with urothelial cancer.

The CDR3 nucleotides are TGTGCCAGCAGCCCCCCGGCGGGGAGGGATACGCAGTATTTT. Protein sequence: CASSPPAGRDTQYF. The chain uses TRBV7-2 and TRBJ2-3; perhaps TRBD2 as D (6 bases). CDR1 is SGHTA, CDR2 FQGNSA, per germline. CDR3 length: 14 residues. The V end was cut by 5 bases, the J end by 6 bases, with 15 bases between.

The CDR3 sequence: CASSYPDKSVYGYTF. The CDR3 region has the DNA TGTGCCAGCAGTTACCCCGATAAGAGCGTCTATGGCTACACCTTC. The rearrangement uses TRBV6-6 and TRBJ1-2; D gene uncertain. V was trimmed by 2 bases and J by 4 bases, leaving 14 bases between them. This CDR3 has 15 residues. Germline V gene lookup returns CDR1 MNHNY and CDR2 SVGAGI (reference sequence).

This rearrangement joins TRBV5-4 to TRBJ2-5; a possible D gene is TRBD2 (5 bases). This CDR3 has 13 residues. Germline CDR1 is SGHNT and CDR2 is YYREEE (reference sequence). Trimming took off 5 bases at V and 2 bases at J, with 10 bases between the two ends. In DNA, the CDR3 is TGTGCCAGCAGTCCGGGAACGCAAGAGACCCAGTACTTC. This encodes CASSPGTQETQYF.

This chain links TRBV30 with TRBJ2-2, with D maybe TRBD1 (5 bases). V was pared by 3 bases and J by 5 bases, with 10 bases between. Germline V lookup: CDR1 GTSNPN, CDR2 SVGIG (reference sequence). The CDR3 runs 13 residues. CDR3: CAWSRQGTGELFF. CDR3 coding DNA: TGTGCCTGGAGCCGCCAGGGAACCGGGGAGCTGTTTTTT.

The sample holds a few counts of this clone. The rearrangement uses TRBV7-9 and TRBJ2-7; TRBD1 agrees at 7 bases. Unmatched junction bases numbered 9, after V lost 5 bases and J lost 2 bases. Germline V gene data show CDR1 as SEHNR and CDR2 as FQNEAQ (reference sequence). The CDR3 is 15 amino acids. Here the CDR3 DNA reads TGTGCCAGCAGCCCCCAGACAGGGTCCCCCTACGAGCAGTACTTC. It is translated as CASSPQTGSPYEQYF.

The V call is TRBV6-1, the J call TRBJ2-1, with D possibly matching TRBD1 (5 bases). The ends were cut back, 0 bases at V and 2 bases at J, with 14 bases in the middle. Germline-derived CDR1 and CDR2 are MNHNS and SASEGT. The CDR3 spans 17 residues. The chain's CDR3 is CASSEAGRASPYNEQFF. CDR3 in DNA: TGTGCCAGCAGTGAAGCGGGCAGGGCATCCCCCTACAATGAGCAGTTCTTC.

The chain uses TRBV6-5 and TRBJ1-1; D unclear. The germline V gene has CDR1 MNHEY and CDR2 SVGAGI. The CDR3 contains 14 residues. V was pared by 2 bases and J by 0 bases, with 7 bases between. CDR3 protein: CASSYEPMNTEAFF. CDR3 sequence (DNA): TGTGCCAGCAGTTACGAGCCCATGAACACTGAAGCTTTCTTT.

The CDR3 reads CASSPGQGQNEKLFF. CDR3 DNA: TGTGCCAGCAGTCCGGGACAGGGACAAAATGAAAAACTGTTTTTT. The chain couples TRBV2 to TRBJ1-4, with 9 bases matching TRBD1. The CDR3 runs 15 residues. V shed 5 bases and J 5 bases; nucleotides not matched to a gene: 6. In germline, CDR1 is SNHLY, CDR2 FYNNEI.

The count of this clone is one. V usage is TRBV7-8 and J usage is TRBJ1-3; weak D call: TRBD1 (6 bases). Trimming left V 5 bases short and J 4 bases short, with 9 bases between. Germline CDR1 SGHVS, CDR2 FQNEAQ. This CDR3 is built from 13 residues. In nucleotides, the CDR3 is TGTGCCAGCAGCAGGGGGTGGGGAAACACCATATATTTT. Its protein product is CASSRGWGNTIYF.

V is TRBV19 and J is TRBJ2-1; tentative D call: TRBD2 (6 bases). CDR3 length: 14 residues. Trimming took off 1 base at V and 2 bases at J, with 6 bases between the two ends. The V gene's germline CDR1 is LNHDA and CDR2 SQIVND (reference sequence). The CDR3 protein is CASSIGGAYNEQFF. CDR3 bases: TGTGCCAGTAGTATAGGGGGGGCCTACAATGAGCAGTTCTTC.

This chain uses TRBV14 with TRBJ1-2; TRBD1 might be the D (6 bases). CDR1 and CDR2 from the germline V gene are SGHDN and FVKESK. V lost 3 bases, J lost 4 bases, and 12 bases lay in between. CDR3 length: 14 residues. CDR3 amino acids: CASSQAGTPYGYTF. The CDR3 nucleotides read TGTGCCAGCAGCCAGGCCGGGACACCCTATGGCTACACCTTC.

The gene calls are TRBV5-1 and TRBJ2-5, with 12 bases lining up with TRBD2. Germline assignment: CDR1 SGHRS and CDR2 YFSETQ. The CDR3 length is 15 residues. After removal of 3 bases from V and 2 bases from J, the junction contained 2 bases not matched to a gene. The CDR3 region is CASSSLAGGQETQYF. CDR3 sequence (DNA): TGCGCCAGCAGCTCCCTAGCGGGAGGGCAAGAGACCCAGTACTTC.

CDR3 loop: CASSREAYGYTF. The CDR3, as DNA: TGTGCCAGCAGCCGGGAGGCATATGGCTACACCTTC. The chain couples TRBV9 to TRBJ1-2, with D uncertain. V lost 4 bases and J 5 bases, leaving 9 bases between the germline ends. This CDR3 is built from 12 residues. Germline V CDR1 and CDR2: SGDLS, YYNGEE. Complete variable domain (other parts from reference TRBV9 and TRBJ1-2): DSGVTQTPKHLITATGQRVTLRCSPRSGDLSVYWYQQSLDQGLQFLIQYYNGEERAKGNILERFSAQQFPDLHSELNLSSLELGDSALYFCASSREAYGYTFGSGTRLTVV.

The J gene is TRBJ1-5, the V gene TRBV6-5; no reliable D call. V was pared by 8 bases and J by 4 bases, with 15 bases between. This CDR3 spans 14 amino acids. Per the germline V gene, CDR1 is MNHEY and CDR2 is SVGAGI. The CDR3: CASGNRNLNQPQHF. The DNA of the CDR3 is TGTGCCAGCGGAAACAGAAATCTAAATCAGCCCCAGCATTTT.

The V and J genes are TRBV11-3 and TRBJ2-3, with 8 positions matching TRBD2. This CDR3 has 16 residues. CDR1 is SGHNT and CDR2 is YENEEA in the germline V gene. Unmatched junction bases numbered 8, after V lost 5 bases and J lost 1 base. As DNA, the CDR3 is TGTGCCAGCAGCCCTAAGGGGCGGGGGGGCACAGATACGCAGTATTTT. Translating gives CASSPKGRGGTDTQYF.

CDR3 nucleotide sequence: TGTGCCAGCAGCCTGACAGGGGGCTTTGATCAGCCCCAGCATTTT. Protein: CASSLTGGFDQPQHF. The rearrangement joins TRBV11-2 to TRBJ1-5, with 10 positions matching TRBD1. Germline loops: CDR1 SGHAT, CDR2 FQNNGV. This CDR3 contains 15 residues. J was trimmed by 5 bases and V by 5 bases; bases with no gene match: 6. The full variable domain, rest sourced from reference TRBV11-2 and TRBJ1-5, is EAGVAQSPRYKIIEKRQSVAFWCNPISGHATLYWYQQILGQGPKLLIQFQNNGVVDDSQLPKDRFSAERLKGVDSTLKIQPAKLEDSAVYLCASSLTGGFDQPQHFGDGTRLSIL.

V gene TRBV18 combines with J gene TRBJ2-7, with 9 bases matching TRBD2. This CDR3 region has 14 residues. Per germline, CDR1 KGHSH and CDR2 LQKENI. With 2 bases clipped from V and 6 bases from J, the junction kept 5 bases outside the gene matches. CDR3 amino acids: CASSPTAGGPEQYF. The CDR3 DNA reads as TGTGCCAGCTCACCAACAGCGGGAGGCCCCGAGCAGTACTTC.

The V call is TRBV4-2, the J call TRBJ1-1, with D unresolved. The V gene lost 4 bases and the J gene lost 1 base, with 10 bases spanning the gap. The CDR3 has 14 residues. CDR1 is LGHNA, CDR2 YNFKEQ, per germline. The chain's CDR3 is CASSREQTNTEAFF. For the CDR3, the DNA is TGTGCCAGCAGCCGAGAACAGACGAACACTGAAGCTTTCTTT.